Detailed here is one T cell receptor beta chain. The sample originates from a study of response to subunit inactivated influenza vaccine. Each CDR3 protein is one row after TCRdb ran MiXCR on the RT-PCR reads. Among just under 550,000 distinct CDR3 sequences, around 21% were seen once, and the ten largest hold roughly 2.8%. The sample was also linked to a second study, of T cells expressing NK-cell markers. That work contributes: As the method of synthesis, 5'RACE template switching with UMIs yielded TCR beta cDNA. HCMV serostatus: seven of eight sequenced donors positive, one negative. Roughly 6 donors showed dominant NKG2C+ clonotypes comprising roughly 1.0-7.0% of their CD8+ T cells.

The input for sequencing was CD4+ T cells sorted from PBMCs, taken roughly 13 days after vaccination. The TCR was taken from a man aged 50-60 years who received an inactivated influenza vaccine.

Here the CDR3 DNA reads TGTGCCAGCAGCTTTGCTGCAGGCACCGGGGAGCTGTTTTTT. Translating gives CASSFAAGTGELFF. V is TRBV7-2 and J is TRBJ2-2; D is unresolved. CDR1 and CDR2 from the germline V gene are SGHTA and FQGNSA. The V end was cut by 3 bases, the J end by 4 bases, with 9 bases between. The CDR3 covers 14 residues.